A single sample is the source of the 27 T cell receptor beta chains below, sequenced in a study of control samples from healthy donors and cancer patients (TCRdb year 2020). The receptor library was made with the immunoSEQ multiplex PCR assay. What TCRdb holds here is the immuneACCESS table cut down to in-frame rearrangements. Part of the clones is not present; checked against another copy, under half of the missing clones reflect an unresolved V gene, and the others are unexplained. The sample records around 77,000 clones, around 94% of which are singletons. 5% to 6% of the sample belongs to the ten largest clones. Sample: blood. All receptors derive from a woman aged 60-70 years in good health.

V is TRBV14 and J is TRBJ1-2; no clear D gene. Per the germline V gene, CDR1 is SGHDN and CDR2 is FVKESK. This CDR3 has 15 amino acids. Trimming stripped 4 bases from V and 4 bases from J, with 16 bases between. The CDR3 nucleotides are TGTGCCAGCAGCCCCACTTCCACACGGCTCTATGGCTACACCTTC. Protein product: CASSPTSTRLYGYTF. The whole variable domain, filled in from reference TRBV14 and TRBJ1-2, reads EAGVTQFPSHSVIEKGQTVTLRCDPISGHDNLYWYRRVMGKEIKFLLHFVKESKQDESGMPNNRFLAERTGGTYSTLKVQPAELEDSGVYFCASSPTSTRLYGYTFGSGTRLTVV.

V usage is TRBV5-1 and J usage is TRBJ1-1; 8 bases are a match to TRBD1. The germline V gene has CDR1 SGHRS and CDR2 YFSETQ. After removal of 7 bases from V and 3 bases from J, the junction contained 8 bases not matched to a gene. The CDR3 spans 14 residues. Here the CDR3 DNA reads TGCGCCAGCGGAGAACAGGGGGGAGACACTGAAGCTTTCTTT. Translating gives CASGEQGGDTEAFF.

The chain carries TRBV4-1 and TRBJ2-1; TRBD2 agrees at 13 bases. Trimming cost V 2 bases and J 8 bases; bases outside gene matches: 6. The CDR3 consists of 16 residues. Per the germline V gene, CDR1 is MGHRA and CDR2 is YSYEKL. This CDR3 reads CASSQPGLAGEDEQFF. CDR3 nucleotide sequence: TGCGCCAGCAGCCAACCCGGACTAGCGGGAGAGGATGAGCAGTTCTTC.

The chain recombines TRBV9 with TRBJ2-1; TRBD2 aligns across 11 bases. CDR3 length: 16 residues. The junction had 4 bases not matched to a gene; V was cut back by 0 bases and J by 5 bases. Germline V gives CDR1 SGDLS, CDR2 YYNGEE. The DNA for the CDR3 is TGTGCCAGCAGCGTAGCTCCGGGACTAGCGGACAATGAGCAGTTCTTC. Translating it yields CASSVAPGLADNEQFF.

J is TRBJ2-1 and V is TRBV4-1; 11 bases line up with TRBD2. The CDR3 covers 16 residues. V shed 3 bases and J 5 bases; nucleotides not matched to a gene: 6. Germline V gene sequence: CDR1 MGHRA, CDR2 YSYEKL. The CDR3 reads CASSQILAGANNEQFF. The DNA of the CDR3 is TGCGCCAGCAGCCAGATACTAGCGGGAGCAAACAATGAGCAGTTCTTC.

This clone was counted a single time. The chain recombines TRBV3-1 (or the pseudogene TRBV3-2) with TRBJ1-2, with D tentatively TRBD1 (6 bases). Germline-derived CDR1 and CDR2 are LGHDT and YNNKEL (reference sequence). Trimming left V 1 base short and J 0 bases short, with 12 bases between. This CDR3 comprises 16 residues. The CDR3 here is CASSQGTVYTNYGYTF. As DNA, the CDR3 is TGTGCCAGCAGCCAAGGGACAGTTTATACTAACTATGGCTACACCTTC.

The J gene is TRBJ2-4, the V gene TRBV6-1; possibly TRBD1 for D (6 bases). V was trimmed by 0 bases and J by 6 bases, leaving 18 bases between them. The CDR3 runs 17 residues. The germline CDR1 and CDR2 sequences are MNHNS and SASEGT. The DNA of the CDR3 is TGTGCCAGCAGTGAAGCTTCACGCAGGGGCTGGGGAAACATTCAGTACTTC. This gives the protein CASSEASRRGWGNIQYF.

This clone was counted only a few times. The chain recombines TRBV11-2 with TRBJ2-5; D may be TRBD2 (5 bases). Germline V gives CDR1 SGHAT, CDR2 FQNNGV. Trimming took off 6 bases at V and 2 bases at J, with 13 bases between the two ends. This CDR3 contains 14 residues. CDR3 nucleotides: TGTGCCAGCAGTAGTAGGTCGGGACAAGAGACCCAGTACTTC. It specifies CASSSRSGQETQYF.

The chain uses TRBV24-1 and TRBJ2-2; D gene uncertain. The V and J ends lost 1 base and 7 bases respectively, with 6 bases between them. Germline V gene data show CDR1 as KGHDR and CDR2 as SFDVKD. The CDR3 covers 13 residues. The CDR3 reads CATSDFRGGELFF. The CDR3 bases are TGTGCCACCAGTGATTTCCGAGGCGGGGAGCTGTTTTTT.

The genes are TRBV6-5 and TRBJ2-1; D may be TRBD2 (6 bases). The CDR3 runs 15 residues. V was cut by 3 bases and J by 8 bases, with 17 bases left in between. Germline CDR1 MNHEY, CDR2 SVGAGI. CDR3 region: CASSYGLPRVYEQFF. For the CDR3, the DNA is TGTGCCAGCAGTTATGGACTACCCCGAGTCTATGAGCAGTTCTTC.

The chain uses TRBV4-2 and TRBJ2-3; TRBD2 aligns across 13 bases. V shed 2 bases and J 4 bases; nucleotides not matched to a gene: 15. The CDR3 runs 20 residues. Germline lookup yields CDR1 LGHNA and CDR2 YNFKEQ. The CDR3 is CASSQLALAGGPHSPDTQYF. In DNA form, the CDR3 reads TGTGCCAGCAGCCAACTCGCACTAGCGGGAGGGCCCCACAGCCCAGATACGCAGTATTTT.

The chain combines TRBV3-1 (or the pseudogene TRBV3-2) with TRBJ1-1; D perhaps matches TRBD1 (5 bases). Germline V CDR1 and CDR2: LGHDT, YNNKEL (reference sequence). V was cut by 5 bases and J by 4 bases, with 14 bases left in between. The CDR3 consists of 14 residues. The CDR3 here is CASSGVGPGTEAFF. The CDR3 DNA sequence: TGTGCCAGCAGCGGTGTGGGGCCGGGCACTGAAGCTTTCTTT.

The rearrangement joins TRBV30 to TRBJ1-4; D is undetermined. V dropped 8 bases and J dropped 0 bases, with 13 bases sitting between them. Per germline, CDR1 GTSNPN and CDR2 SVGIG (reference sequence). The CDR3 sequence is 14 residues long. The CDR3 is CAVGRRATNEKLFF. CDR3 DNA sequence: TGTGCCGTTGGACGTCGGGCAACTAATGAAAAACTGTTTTTT.

The gene calls are TRBV28 and TRBJ2-7, with a tentative D call TRBD2 (5 bases). V lost 5 bases to trimming and J lost 3 bases, with 11 bases between them. Germline V gene sequence: CDR1 MDHEN, CDR2 SYDVKM. The CDR3 extends over 13 amino acids. CDR3 loop: CASSIDGNYEQYF. The CDR3 DNA reads TGTGCCAGCAGTATTGACGGGAACTACGAGCAGTACTTC. The full variable domain, with the rest looked up from reference TRBV28 and TRBJ2-7, is DVKVTQSSRYLVKRTGEKVFLECVQDMDHENMFWYRQDPGLGLRLIYFSYDVKMKEKGDIPEGYSVSREKKERFSLILESASTNQTSMYLCASSIDGNYEQYFGPGTRLTVT.

In the case of this clone: The same CDR3 arises from other DNA sequences in this sample as well. The J gene is TRBJ2-1, the V gene TRBV6-5; 8 bases match TRBD2. Trimming removed 2 bases from V and 3 bases from J; junction bases left unmatched: 3. The CDR3 runs to 15 residues. CDR1 and CDR2 (germline): MNHEY, SVGAGI. CDR3 protein: CASSYQRGSYNEQFF. The CDR3 bases are TGTGCCAGCAGTTACCAGCGGGGGAGCTACAATGAGCAGTTCTTC.

V usage is TRBV3-1 (or the pseudogene TRBV3-2) and J usage is TRBJ2-1; tentatively, D is TRBD2 (5 bases). This CDR3 has 15 residues. Germline V gene data show CDR1 as LGHDT and CDR2 as YNNKEL (reference sequence). The V end was cut by 0 bases, the J end by 4 bases, with 10 bases between. CDR3 DNA sequence: TGTGCCAGCAGCCAAGAAGCTAGCCGGTACAATGAGCAGTTCTTC. Its translation: CASSQEASRYNEQFF.

This clone has a single count. The chain recombines TRBV28 with TRBJ1-1; D unclear. Germline V gene lookup returns CDR1 MDHEN and CDR2 SYDVKM. V shed 3 bases and J shed 5 bases, with 7 bases lying between them. The CDR3 has 12 residues. The CDR3 DNA reads TGTGCCAGCAGTTTCTTCCCGACTGAAGCTTTCTTT. This translates into CASSFFPTEAFF.

V and J are TRBV9 and TRBJ1-3; a possible D gene is TRBD1 (6 bases). This CDR3 spans 15 amino acids. Germline V lookup: CDR1 SGDLS, CDR2 YYNGEE. V was cut by 4 bases and J by 0 bases, with 11 bases left in between. The CDR3 nucleotides are TGTGCCAGCAGCCCCCGACAGGTCTCTGGAAACACCATATATTTT. Translation: CASSPRQVSGNTIYF.

The rearrangement uses TRBV27 and TRBJ1-2; 7 bases are a match to TRBD1. Looked up from germline, CDR1 is MNHEY and CDR2 is SMNVEV (reference sequence). The CDR3 loop spans 15 amino acids. The junction had 15 bases not matched to a gene; V was cut back by 7 bases and J by 7 bases. The CDR3 DNA reads as TGTGCCAGCATGGCACAACCGGGACAGAGCTGTGGCTACACCTTC. Encoded protein: CASMAQPGQSCGYTF.

The chain uses TRBV6-5 and TRBJ2-7, with D unclear. The V end was cut by 0 bases, the J end by 2 bases, with 8 bases between. The CDR3 covers 14 residues. Germline V CDR1 and CDR2: MNHEY, SVGAGI. The chain's CDR3 is CASSYSTAAYEQYF. For the CDR3, the DNA is TGTGCCAGCAGTTACTCAACTGCGGCCTACGAGCAGTACTTC.

The J gene is TRBJ1-2, the V gene TRBV28, with a possible D match to TRBD1 (5 bases). Germline CDR1 MDHEN, CDR2 SYDVKM. The CDR3 length is 17 residues. V lost 5 bases to trimming and J lost 2 bases, with 21 bases between them. The CDR3 DNA reads TGTGCCAGCAGTGGGGGAGGTGGGGCAGGGCAGAACTATGGCTACACCTTC. Residues: CASSGGGGAGQNYGYTF.

V is TRBV20-1 and J is TRBJ2-3; tentative D call: TRBD2 (6 bases). Germline lookup yields CDR1 DFQATT and CDR2 SNEGSKA (reference sequence). The CDR3 is made up of 14 amino acids. Trimming removed 3 bases at V and 1 base at J, with 11 bases between. The CDR3 sequence: CSASLASGTDTQYF. The DNA of the CDR3 is TGCAGTGCTAGTTTGGCTAGCGGCACAGATACGCAGTATTTT.

This clone was picked up one time. The rearrangement joins TRBV2 to TRBJ1-1; D is ambiguous. Trimming removed 7 bases from V and 3 bases from J, with 12 bases in between. The CDR3 runs to 13 residues. Per the germline V gene, CDR1 is SNHLY and CDR2 is FYNNEI. CDR3 bases: TGTGCCAGCACCACCACCCGGGACACTGAAGCTTTCTTT. Translated: CASTTTRDTEAFF.

This clone appeared a single time. This rearrangement joins TRBV28 to TRBJ2-7; weak D call: TRBD2 (6 bases). The CDR3 covers 13 residues. From germline, CDR1 is MDHEN and CDR2 SYDVKM. V was trimmed by 2 bases and J by 7 bases, leaving 12 bases between them. The CDR3 region has the DNA TGTGCCAGCAGTTTAGTTACAGCGGGTGAGCAGTACTTC. Its protein is CASSLVTAGEQYF.

This clone occurred once. The V call is TRBV7-3, the J call TRBJ2-1; 7 nucleotides line up with TRBD2. CDR1 and CDR2 from the germline V gene are SGHTA and FQGTGA. J lost 9 bases, V lost 3 bases, and 8 bases had no gene match. The CDR3 length is 14 residues. This chain's CDR3 is CASSFGAERGEQFF. CDR3 in DNA: TGTGCCAGCAGCTTCGGGGCGGAGCGGGGTGAGCAGTTCTTC.

The CDR3 is CASSPPSEVDTQYF. Written as DNA, the CDR3 is TGTGCCAGCTCACCACCATCAGAAGTAGATACGCAGTATTTT. The chain has TRBV18 and TRBJ2-3; D unclear. Germline assignment: CDR1 KGHSH and CDR2 LQKENI. This CDR3 is built from 14 residues. V was clipped by 0 bases and J by 5 bases, with 9 bases between them.

This clone was counted a single time. DNA of the CDR3: TGTGCCAGCAGCCAAGATCCAGCGGGAGGACTGTTAAATACCTACAATGAGCAGTTCTTC. Translated: CASSQDPAGGLLNTYNEQFF. The chain couples TRBV4-2 to TRBJ2-1, with TRBD2 matching over 9 bases. V lost 0 bases, J lost 2 bases, and 14 bases stayed unmatched. CDR1 is LGHNA, CDR2 YNFKEQ, per germline. CDR3 length: 20 residues.